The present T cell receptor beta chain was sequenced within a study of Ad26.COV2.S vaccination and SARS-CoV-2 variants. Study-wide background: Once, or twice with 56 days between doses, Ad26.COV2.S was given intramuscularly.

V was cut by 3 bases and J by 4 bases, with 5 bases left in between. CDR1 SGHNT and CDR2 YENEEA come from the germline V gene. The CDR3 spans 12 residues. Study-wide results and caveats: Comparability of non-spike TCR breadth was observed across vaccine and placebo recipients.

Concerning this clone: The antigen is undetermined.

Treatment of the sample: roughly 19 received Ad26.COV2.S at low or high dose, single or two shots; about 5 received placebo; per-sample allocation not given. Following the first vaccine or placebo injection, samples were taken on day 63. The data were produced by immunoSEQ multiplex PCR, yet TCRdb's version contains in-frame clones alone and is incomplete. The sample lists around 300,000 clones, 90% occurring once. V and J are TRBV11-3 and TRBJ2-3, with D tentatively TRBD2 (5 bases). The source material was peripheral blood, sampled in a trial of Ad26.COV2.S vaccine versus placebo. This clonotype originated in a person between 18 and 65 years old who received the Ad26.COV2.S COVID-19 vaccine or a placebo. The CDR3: CASSLRADTQYF. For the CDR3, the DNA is TGTGCCAGCAGCTTGAGGGCAGATACGCAGTATTTT.